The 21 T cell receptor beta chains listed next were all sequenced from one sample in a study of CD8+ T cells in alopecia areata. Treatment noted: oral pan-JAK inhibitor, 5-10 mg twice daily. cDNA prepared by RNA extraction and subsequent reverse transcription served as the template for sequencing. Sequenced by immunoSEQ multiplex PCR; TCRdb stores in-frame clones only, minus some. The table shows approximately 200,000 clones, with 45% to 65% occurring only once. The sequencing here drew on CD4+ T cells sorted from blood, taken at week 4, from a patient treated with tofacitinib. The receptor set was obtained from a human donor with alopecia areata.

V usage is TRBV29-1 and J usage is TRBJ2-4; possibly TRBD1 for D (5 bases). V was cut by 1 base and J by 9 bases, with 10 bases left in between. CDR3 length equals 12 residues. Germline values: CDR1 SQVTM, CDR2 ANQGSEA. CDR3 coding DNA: TGCAGCGTTGAAGTGGGGCTAACCATTCAGTACTTC. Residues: CSVEVGLTIQYF. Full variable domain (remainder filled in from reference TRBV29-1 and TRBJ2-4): SAVISQKPSRDICQRGTSLTIQCQVDSQVTMMFWYRQQPGQSLTLIATANQGSEATYESGFVIDKFPISRPNLTFSTLTVSNMSPEDSSIYLCSVEVGLTIQYFGAGTRLSVL.

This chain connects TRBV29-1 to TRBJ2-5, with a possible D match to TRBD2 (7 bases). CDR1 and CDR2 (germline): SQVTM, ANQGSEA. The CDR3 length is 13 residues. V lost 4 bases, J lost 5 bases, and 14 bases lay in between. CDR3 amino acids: CSVVRGAGETQYF. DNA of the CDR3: TGCAGCGTTGTCCGGGGGGCTGGGGAGACCCAGTACTTC.

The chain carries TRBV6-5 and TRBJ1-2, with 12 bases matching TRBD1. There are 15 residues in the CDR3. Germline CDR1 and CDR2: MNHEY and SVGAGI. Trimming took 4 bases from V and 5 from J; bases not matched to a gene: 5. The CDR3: CASSSPGQGAYGYTF. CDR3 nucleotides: TGTGCCAGCAGTTCGCCGGGACAGGGGGCTTATGGCTACACCTTC.

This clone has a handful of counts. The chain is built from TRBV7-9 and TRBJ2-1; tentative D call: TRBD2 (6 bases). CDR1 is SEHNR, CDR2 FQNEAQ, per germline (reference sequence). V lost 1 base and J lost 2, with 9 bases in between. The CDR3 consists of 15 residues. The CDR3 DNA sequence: TGTGCCAGCAGCTTAGTACTAGCAACCTACAATGAGCAGTTCTTC. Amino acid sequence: CASSLVLATYNEQFF.

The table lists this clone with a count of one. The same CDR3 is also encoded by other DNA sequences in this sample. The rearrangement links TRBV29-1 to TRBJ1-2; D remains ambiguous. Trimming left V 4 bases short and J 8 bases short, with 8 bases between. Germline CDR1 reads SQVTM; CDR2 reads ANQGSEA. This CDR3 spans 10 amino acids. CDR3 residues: CSVGERGYTF. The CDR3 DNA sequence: TGCAGCGTTGGGGAGCGCGGCTACACCTTC.

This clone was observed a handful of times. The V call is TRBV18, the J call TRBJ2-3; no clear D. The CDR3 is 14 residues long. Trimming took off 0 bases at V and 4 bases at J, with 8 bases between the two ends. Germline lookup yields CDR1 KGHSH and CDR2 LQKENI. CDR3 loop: CASSPPNQADTQYF. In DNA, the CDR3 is TGTGCCAGCTCACCACCGAACCAGGCAGATACGCAGTATTTT.

CDR3 DNA sequence: TGCGCCAGCAGCCAAGACCGGGACATAGGGGAGACCCAGTACTTC. Translated, it gives CASSQDRDIGETQYF. The chain is built from TRBV4-3 and TRBJ2-5; TRBD1 is a possible D gene (6 bases). The CDR3 is made up of 15 amino acids. V was cut by 0 bases and J by 5 bases, with 13 bases left in between. The germline gives CDR1 LGHNA, CDR2 YSLEER.

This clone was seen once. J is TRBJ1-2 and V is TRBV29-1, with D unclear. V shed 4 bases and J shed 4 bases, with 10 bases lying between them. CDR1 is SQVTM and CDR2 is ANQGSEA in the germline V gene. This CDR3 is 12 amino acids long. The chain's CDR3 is CSVGTTVYGYTF. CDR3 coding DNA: TGCAGCGTTGGGACGACGGTCTATGGCTACACCTTC.

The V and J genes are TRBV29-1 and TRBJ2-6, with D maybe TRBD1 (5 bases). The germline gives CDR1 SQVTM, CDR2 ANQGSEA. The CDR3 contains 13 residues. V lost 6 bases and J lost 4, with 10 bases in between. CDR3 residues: CSVDSIGANVLTF. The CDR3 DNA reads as TGCAGCGTCGACAGTATAGGGGCCAACGTCCTGACTTTC. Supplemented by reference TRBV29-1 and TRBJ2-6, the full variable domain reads SAVISQKPSRDICQRGTSLTIQCQVDSQVTMMFWYRQQPGQSLTLIATANQGSEATYESGFVIDKFPISRPNLTFSTLTVSNMSPEDSSIYLCSVDSIGANVLTFGAGSRLTVL.

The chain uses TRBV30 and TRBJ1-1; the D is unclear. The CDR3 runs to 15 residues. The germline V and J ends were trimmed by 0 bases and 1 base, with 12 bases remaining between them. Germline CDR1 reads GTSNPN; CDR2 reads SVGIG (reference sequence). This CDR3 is CAWSVIVGENTEAFF. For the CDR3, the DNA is TGTGCCTGGAGTGTGATTGTTGGGGAGAACACTGAAGCTTTCTTT.

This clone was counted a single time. The CDR3 here is CASSLLRGEYEQYF. The DNA of the CDR3 is TGTGCCAGCAGCTTGCTGAGGGGGGAGTACGAGCAGTACTTC. The chain combines TRBV5-6 with TRBJ2-7, with D perhaps assigned TRBD1 or TRBD2 (6 bases each). Trimming took off 1 base at V and 4 bases at J, with 12 bases between the two ends. Germline V gene lookup returns CDR1 SGHDT and CDR2 YYEEEE. There are 14 residues in the CDR3. Full variable domain (rest looked up from reference TRBV5-6 and TRBJ2-7): DAGVTQSPTHLIKTRGQQVTLRCSPKSGHDTVSWYQQALGQGPQFIFQYYEEEERQRGNFPDRFSGHQFPNYSSELNVNALLLGDSALYLCASSLLRGEYEQYFGPGTRLTVT.

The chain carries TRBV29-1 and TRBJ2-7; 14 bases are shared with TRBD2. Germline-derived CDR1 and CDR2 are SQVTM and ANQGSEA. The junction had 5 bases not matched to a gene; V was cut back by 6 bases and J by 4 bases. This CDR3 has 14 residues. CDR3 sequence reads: CSVAGLAGEYEQYF. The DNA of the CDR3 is TGCAGCGTAGCGGGACTAGCGGGGGAATACGAGCAGTACTTC.

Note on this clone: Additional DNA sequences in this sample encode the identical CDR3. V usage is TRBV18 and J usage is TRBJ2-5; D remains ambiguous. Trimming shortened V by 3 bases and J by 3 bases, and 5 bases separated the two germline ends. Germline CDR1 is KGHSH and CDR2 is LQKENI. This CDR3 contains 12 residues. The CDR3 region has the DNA TGTGCCAGCTCACCTCAGGAAGAGACCCAGTACTTC. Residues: CASSPQEETQYF.

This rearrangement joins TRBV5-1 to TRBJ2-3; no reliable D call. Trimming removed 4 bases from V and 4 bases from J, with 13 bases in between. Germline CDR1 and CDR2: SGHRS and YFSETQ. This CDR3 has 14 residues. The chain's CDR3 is CASSPSTRADTQYF. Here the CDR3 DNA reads TGCGCCAGCAGCCCATCCACCCGGGCAGATACGCAGTATTTT.

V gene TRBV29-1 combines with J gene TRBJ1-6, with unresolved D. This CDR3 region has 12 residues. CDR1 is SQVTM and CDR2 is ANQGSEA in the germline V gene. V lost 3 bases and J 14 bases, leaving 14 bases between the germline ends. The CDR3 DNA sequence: TGCAGCGTTGATGACGGTTCGGGCTCCCTCCACTTT. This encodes CSVDDGSGSLHF.

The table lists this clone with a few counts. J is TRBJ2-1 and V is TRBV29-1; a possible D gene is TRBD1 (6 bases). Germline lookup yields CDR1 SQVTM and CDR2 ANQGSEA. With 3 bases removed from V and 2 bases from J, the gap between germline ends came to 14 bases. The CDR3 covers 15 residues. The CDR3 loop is CSVEGDRRTYNEQFF. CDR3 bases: TGCAGCGTTGAGGGAGACAGGAGAACCTACAATGAGCAGTTCTTC.

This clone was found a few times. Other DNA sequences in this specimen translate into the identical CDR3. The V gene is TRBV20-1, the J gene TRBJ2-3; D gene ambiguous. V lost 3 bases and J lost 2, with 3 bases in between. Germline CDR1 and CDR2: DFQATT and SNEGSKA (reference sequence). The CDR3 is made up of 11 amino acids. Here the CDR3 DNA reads TGCAGTGCTAGGGACACAGATACGCAGTATTTT. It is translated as CSARDTDTQYF.

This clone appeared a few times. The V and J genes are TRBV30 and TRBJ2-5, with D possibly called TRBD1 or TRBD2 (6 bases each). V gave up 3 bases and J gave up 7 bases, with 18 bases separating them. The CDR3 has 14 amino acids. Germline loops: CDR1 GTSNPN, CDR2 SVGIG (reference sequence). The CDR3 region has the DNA TGTGCCTGGAGGGGATGGAGGGGGGAAGGGACCCAGTACTTC. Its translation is CAWRGWRGEGTQYF.

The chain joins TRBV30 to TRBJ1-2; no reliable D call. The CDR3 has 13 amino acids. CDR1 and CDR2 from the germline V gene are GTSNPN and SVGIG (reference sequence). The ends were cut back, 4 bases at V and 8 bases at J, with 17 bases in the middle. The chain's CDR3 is CAWTPRSEKGYTF. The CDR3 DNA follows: TGTGCCTGGACACCCCGGTCCGAGAAAGGCTACACCTTC.

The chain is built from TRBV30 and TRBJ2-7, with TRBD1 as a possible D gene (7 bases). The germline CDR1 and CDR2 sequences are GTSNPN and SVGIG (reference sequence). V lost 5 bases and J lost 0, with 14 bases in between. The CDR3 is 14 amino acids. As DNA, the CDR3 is TGTGCCTGGGTAAACAGGGGAGGCTCCTACGAGCAGTACTTC. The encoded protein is CAWVNRGGSYEQYF.

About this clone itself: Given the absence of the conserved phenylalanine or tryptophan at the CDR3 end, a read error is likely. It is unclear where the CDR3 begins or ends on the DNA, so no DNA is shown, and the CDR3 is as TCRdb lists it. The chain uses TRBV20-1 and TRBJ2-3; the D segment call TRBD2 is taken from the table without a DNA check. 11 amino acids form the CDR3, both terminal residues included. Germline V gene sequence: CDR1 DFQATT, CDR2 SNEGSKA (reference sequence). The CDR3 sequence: CSADFSGGPRL.